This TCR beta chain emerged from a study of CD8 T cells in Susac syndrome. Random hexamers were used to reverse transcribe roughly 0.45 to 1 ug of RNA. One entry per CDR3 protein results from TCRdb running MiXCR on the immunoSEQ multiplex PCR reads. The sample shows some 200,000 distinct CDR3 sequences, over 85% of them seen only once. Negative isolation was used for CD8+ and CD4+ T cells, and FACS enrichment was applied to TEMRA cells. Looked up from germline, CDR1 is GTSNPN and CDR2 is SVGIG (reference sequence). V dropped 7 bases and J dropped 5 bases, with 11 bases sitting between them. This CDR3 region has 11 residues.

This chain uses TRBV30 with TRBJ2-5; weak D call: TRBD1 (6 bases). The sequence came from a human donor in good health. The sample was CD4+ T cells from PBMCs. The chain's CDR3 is CALQGWETQYF. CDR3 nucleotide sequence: TGTGCCTTACAGGGATGGGAGACCCAGTACTTC.